Presented here are 3 T cell receptor beta chains from one specimen sequenced in a study of regulatory T cells in long-lasting Graves disease. Documented time point: persistent/refractory GD, antithyroid drugs over 5 years with positive TRAb. The TCR library was made from RNA that had been extracted from PBMCs in TRIzol. Library construction for TCR beta used iRepertoire HTBI primers and Arm-PCR of CDR3 regions. TCRdb ran MiXCR on the multiplex PCR reads and lists one entry per CDR3 protein. The sample yields about 310,000 distinct CDR3 sequences, around 20% seen once. Sequenced here: peripheral blood mononuclear cells (PBMCs), sampled when the disease was refractory, from a patient treated with antithyroid drugs. The origin of the receptors is a female donor with Graves disease.

This clonotype has a count of ten or more. V and J are TRBV6-5 and TRBJ2-7, with 7 bases matching TRBD1. The CDR3 consists of 17 residues. The germline V gene has CDR1 MNHEY and CDR2 SVGAGI. The J segment lost 3 bases and the V segment lost 4 bases, leaving 15 bases of the junction unmatched. CDR3 bases: TGTGCCAGCAGTTCTCGAAGGGGGCGGACGAAAGACTACGAGCAGTACTTC. This translates into CASSSRRGRTKDYEQYF.

This clonotype came up many times. This chain joins TRBV20-1 and TRBJ2-5; D is perhaps TRBD2 (5 bases). CDR3 length: 14 amino acids. V lost 1 base and J lost 1, with 10 bases in between. Per the germline V gene, CDR1 is DFQATT and CDR2 is SNEGSKA (reference sequence). The CDR3 loop is CSARVEGAQETQYF. In nucleotides, the CDR3 is TGCAGTGCTAGAGTTGAGGGAGCCCAAGAGACCCAGTACTTC.

This clonotype was observed many times. This sequence joins TRBV7-8 and TRBJ2-7; 9 bases are shared with TRBD1. Germline V gene sequence: CDR1 SGHVS, CDR2 FQNEAQ. The trim removed 2 bases at V and 1 base at J, leaving 6 bases unmatched. This CDR3 region has 16 residues. The CDR3 reads CASSLPPGTGSYEQYF. CDR3 nucleotide sequence: TGTGCCAGCAGCTTACCCCCCGGGACAGGGTCCTACGAGCAGTACTTC.